The 31 T cell receptor beta chains given below trace back to one sample, sequenced in a study of T cells in Graves' hyperthyroidism and ophthalmopathy. Amplification yielded TCR beta CDR3 regions, with RNA transcripts as the source. First-round RT-PCR with HTBI primers amplified the TCR CDR3 region. MiXCR was run by TCRdb on the multiplex PCR reads, yielding one entry per CDR3 protein. The repertoire holds 300,000 to 450,000 distinct CDR3 sequences, with under 15% as singletons. The sequenced sample consisted of blood. All receptors derive from a woman in her 30s with Graves' hyperthyroidism.

This sequence joins TRBV7-8 and TRBJ2-3; 15 bases are shared with TRBD2. This CDR3 is built from 16 residues. After removal of 1 base from V and 7 bases from J, the junction contained 3 bases not matched to a gene. From germline, CDR1 is SGHVS and CDR2 FQNEAQ. CDR3 protein: CASSLDGLAGGNTQYF. CDR3 in DNA: TGTGCCAGCAGCTTAGATGGACTAGCGGGAGGGAATACGCAGTATTTT.

Many counts were recorded for this clonotype. The J gene is TRBJ2-7, the V gene TRBV20-1; TRBD2 matches at 12 bases. The V segment lost 0 bases and the J segment 7 bases; nucleotides outside the gene matches: 7. The CDR3 length is 15 residues. Germline V gene sequence: CDR1 DFQATT, CDR2 SNEGSKA (reference sequence). The CDR3 nucleotides are TGCAGTGCTAGAGATCGACTAGCGGGAGTTGGTGAGCAGTACTTC. It is translated as CSARDRLAGVGEQYF.

This clonotype was seen only a few times. The CDR3 protein is CASSLSPSGRGSSTDTQYF. DNA of the CDR3: TGTGCCAGCAGTTTATCCCCCAGCGGGAGGGGGTCTAGCACAGATACGCAGTATTTT. The chain couples TRBV27 to TRBJ2-3; 10 nucleotides align to TRBD2. CDR1 is MNHEY and CDR2 is SMNVEV in the germline V gene (reference sequence). The CDR3 runs to 19 residues. Trimming removed 0 bases from V and 0 bases from J; junction bases left unmatched: 9.

This clonotype was counted ten times or more. V is TRBV20-1 and J is TRBJ2-3; D gene uncertain. CDR3 length equals 15 residues. Germline CDR1 is DFQATT and CDR2 is SNEGSKA (reference sequence). Trimming shortened V by 1 base and J by 0 bases, and 11 bases separated the two germline ends. The CDR3 protein is CSARVPGSSTDTQYF. In DNA form, the CDR3 reads TGCAGTGCTAGAGTTCCAGGTTCTAGCACAGATACGCAGTATTTT.

This clonotype showed up many times. The chain links TRBV11-2 to TRBJ1-3; D gene ambiguous. CDR3 size: 15 residues. Germline V gene lookup returns CDR1 SGHAT and CDR2 FQNNGV. V was shortened by 5 bases and J by 0 bases, with 11 bases between the two germline ends. This CDR3 is CASSRGSDSGNTIYF. CDR3 DNA: TGTGCCAGCAGCCGTGGGTCGGACTCTGGAAACACCATATATTTT.

This chain links TRBV20-1 with TRBJ1-6; D uncertain. This CDR3 is 16 amino acids long. V was cut by 0 bases and J by 4 bases, with 13 bases left in between. CDR1 is DFQATT and CDR2 is SNEGSKA in the germline V gene (reference sequence). The CDR3: CSARDTRGLYNSPLHF. DNA for the CDR3: TGCAGTGCTAGAGACACCCGAGGACTTTATAATTCACCCCTCCACTTT.

This clonotype was detected ten times or more. The rearrangement uses TRBV18 and TRBJ2-3, with 9 bases aligning to TRBD2. CDR3 length: 17 residues. The germline V gene has CDR1 KGHSH and CDR2 LQKENI. V dropped 0 bases and J dropped 3; count of bases not matched to a gene: 7. The CDR3 loop reads CASSPPGGRAGTDTQYF. CDR3 in DNA: TGTGCCAGCTCACCACCGGGCGGGAGGGCCGGAACAGATACGCAGTATTTT.

As for this clonotype: A much larger clone lies one base from this, so it may be a read error. V gene TRBV11-2 combines with J gene TRBJ1-6; no reliable D call. This CDR3 contains 13 residues. Per the germline V gene, CDR1 is SGHAT and CDR2 is FQNNGV. The V end lost 4 bases, the J end lost 5 bases, and 6 bases lay between the germline ends. The CDR3 protein is CASSSGNNSPLHF. The DNA for the CDR3 is TGTGCCAGCAGCTCCGGGAATAATTCACCCCTCCACTTT.

The chain recombines TRBV9 with TRBJ2-1, with D maybe TRBD1 (5 bases). The CDR3 contains 16 residues. V gave up 4 bases and J gave up 4 bases, with 18 bases separating them. Germline assignment: CDR1 SGDLS and CDR2 YYNGEE. CDR3 sequence reads: CASSPETDLLYNEQFF. For the CDR3, the DNA is TGTGCCAGCAGCCCAGAGACAGACTTACTTTACAATGAGCAGTTCTTC.

The chain combines TRBV29-1 with TRBJ1-1, with unresolved D. V dropped 3 bases and J dropped 8 bases, with 7 bases sitting between them. Germline assignment: CDR1 SQVTM and CDR2 ANQGSEA. The CDR3 contains 10 residues. In DNA, the CDR3 is TGCAGCGTTGATGACCTCGAAGCTTTCTTT. Residues: CSVDDLEAFF.

The rearrangement joins TRBV6-1 to TRBJ1-1; weak D call: TRBD1 (5 bases). Between the trimmed V and J ends, which lost 5 bases and 5 bases, there was a span of 21 bases. CDR3 length: 16 residues. Germline CDR1 MNHNS, CDR2 SASEGT. This CDR3 reads CASSYYLSGAGTEAFF. CDR3 nucleotide sequence: TGTGCCAGCAGTTATTATCTCTCCGGGGCGGGGACTGAAGCTTTCTTT.

This clonotype appeared many times. This chain links TRBV28 with TRBJ2-5; D is uncertain. Per the germline V gene, CDR1 is MDHEN and CDR2 is SYDVKM. This CDR3 comprises 14 residues. V was cut by 5 bases and J by 1 base, with 11 bases left in between. In nucleotides, the CDR3 is TGTGCCAGCAGTCATCAGGTTTTCCAAGAGACCCAGTACTTC. Amino acids: CASSHQVFQETQYF.

The chain's CDR3 is CASSQYWAPRAGGELFF. CDR3 in DNA: TGCGCCAGCAGCCAATACTGGGCCCCGAGGGCCGGCGGGGAGCTGTTTTTT. The V gene is TRBV4-1, the J gene TRBJ2-2; a possible D gene is TRBD2 (5 bases). Germline lookup yields CDR1 MGHRA and CDR2 YSYEKL. The CDR3 extends over 17 amino acids. Deletions cut 2 bases from V and 7 bases from J, with 20 bases between.

The chain is built from TRBV6-2 or TRBV6-3 and TRBJ2-5, with 7 bases matching TRBD2. The CDR3 runs 14 residues. With V trimmed by 2 bases and J by 5 bases, 5 bases remained unmatched. Looked up from germline, CDR1 is MNHEY and CDR2 is SVGEGT. In DNA form, the CDR3 reads TGTGCCAGCAGTTACGGGCGGGAGTGGGAGACCCAGTACTTC. Protein: CASSYGREWETQYF.

This clonotype has a count of ten or more. This chain uses TRBV2 with TRBJ1-6; a possible D gene is TRBD1 (6 bases). Germline CDR1 and CDR2: SNHLY and FYNNEI. The CDR3 totals 17 residues. V was cut by 2 bases and J by 5 bases, with 16 bases left in between. CDR3 residues: CASSEPGGSVDNSPLHF. DNA for the CDR3: TGTGCCAGCAGTGAACCGGGGGGCTCCGTGGATAATTCACCCCTCCACTTT.

The rearrangement joins TRBV20-1 to TRBJ1-6; D uncertain. The CDR3 is 18 amino acids. The germline gives CDR1 DFQATT, CDR2 SNEGSKA (reference sequence). The V and J ends lost 0 bases and 9 bases respectively, with 24 bases between them. CDR3 sequence (DNA): TGCAGTGCTAGAGATTATCGCTCTTCGCTAGGAGGGAGTTCACCCCTCCACTTT. It translates to CSARDYRSSLGGSSPLHF.

Turning to this clonotype: A read error may produce the germline difference seen at one junction end. The rearrangement uses TRBV7-9 and TRBJ2-6, with no clear D. CDR1 and CDR2 (germline): SEHNR, FQNEAQ (reference sequence). There are 12 residues in the CDR3. CDR3 loop: CASTLSANVLTF. Written as DNA, the CDR3 is TGTGCCAGCACCTTATCGGCCAACGTCCTGACTTTC.

This clonotype was counted at least ten times. The genes are TRBV30 and TRBJ2-3; 9 bases match TRBD1. V was clipped by 0 bases and J by 1 base; unmatched bases: 5. The CDR3 runs to 16 residues. CDR1 and CDR2 (germline): GTSNPN, SVGIG (reference sequence). The CDR3 sequence is CAWSVGRTGGTDTQYF. The DNA for the CDR3 is TGTGCCTGGAGTGTAGGGCGGACAGGGGGCACAGATACGCAGTATTTT.

This clonotype was detected many times. The chain carries TRBV28 and TRBJ2-1; 13 bases line up with TRBD2. V dropped 11 bases and J dropped 9; count of bases not matched to a gene: 4. The germline V gene has CDR1 MDHEN and CDR2 SYDVKM. The CDR3 runs to 12 residues. This CDR3 reads CACGLAGVEQFF. The CDR3 DNA sequence: TGTGCCTGTGGACTAGCGGGAGTTGAGCAGTTCTTC.

This chain connects TRBV5-1 to TRBJ2-6, with 7 bases identical to TRBD1. This CDR3 region has 18 residues. The V gene end was trimmed by 4 bases and the J gene end by 0 bases; junction bases not matched to a gene: 10. The germline V gene has CDR1 SGHRS and CDR2 YFSETQ. This chain's CDR3 is CASSKGDRRVSGANVLTF. The CDR3 nucleotides read TGCGCCAGCAGCAAAGGGGACAGAAGAGTCTCTGGGGCCAACGTCCTGACTTTC.

This clonotype turned up a few times. One junction end does not reproduce the germline sequence, and a read error may be involved. V is TRBV19 and J is TRBJ2-1; TRBD2 agrees at 14 bases. CDR1 LNHDA and CDR2 SQIVND come from the germline V gene (reference sequence). The CDR3 extends over 16 amino acids. The DNA for the CDR3 is TGTGCCAGCAGTATGGGGACTAGCGGGAGAGGGAATGAGCAGTTCTTC. It encodes CASSMGTSGRGNEQFF. Based on the CDR3 plus reference TRBV19 and TRBJ2-1, the full variable domain is DGGITQSPKYLFRKEGQNVTLSCEQNLNHDAMYWYRQDPGQGLRLIYYSQIVNDFQKGDIAEGYSVSREKKESFPLTVTSAQKNPTAFYLCASSMGTSGRGNEQFFGPGTRLTVL.

This clonotype occurred a few times. Written as DNA, the CDR3 is TGCAGTGCTAGAGTAGGGGGGGCTAACACCGGGGAGCTGTTTTTT. Translation gives CSARVGGANTGELFF. The chain recombines TRBV20-1 with TRBJ2-2; TRBD2 might be the D (7 bases). The germline gives CDR1 DFQATT, CDR2 SNEGSKA (reference sequence). With 1 base removed from V and 2 bases from J, the gap between germline ends came to 11 bases. The CDR3 is 15 amino acids.

The V and J genes are TRBV12-3 or TRBV12-4 and TRBJ1-1; possibly TRBD1 for D (5 bases). The CDR3 covers 14 residues. Trimming shortened V by 3 bases and J by 7 bases, and 15 bases separated the two germline ends. CDR3 DNA: TGTGCCAGCAGTTTCTTGGGGGTCGGTGTTGAAGCTTTCTTT. It translates to CASSFLGVGVEAFF.

This clonotype came up a few times. J is TRBJ2-4 and V is TRBV18; TRBD1 agrees at 9 bases. This CDR3 has 16 amino acids. The junction had 7 bases not matched to a gene; V was cut back by 1 base and J by 6 bases. Germline values: CDR1 KGHSH, CDR2 LQKENI. The CDR3 loop reads CASSPQEKGQGNIQYF. The DNA of the CDR3 is TGTGCCAGCTCACCACAGGAAAAGGGACAGGGAAACATTCAGTACTTC.

This clonotype was detected only a few times. This chain joins TRBV11-2 and TRBJ2-1; 12 nucleotides agree with TRBD2. This CDR3 spans 15 amino acids. Germline values: CDR1 SGHAT, CDR2 FQNNGV. Trimming took 2 bases from V and 8 from J; bases not matched to a gene: 4. The CDR3 sequence is CASSLPGLAGYEQFF. CDR3 nucleotides: TGTGCCAGCAGCTTACCGGGACTAGCGGGTTATGAGCAGTTCTTC.

The chain uses TRBV7-9 and TRBJ2-2, with 12 nucleotides matching TRBD2. In germline, CDR1 is SEHNR, CDR2 FQNEAQ (reference sequence). The CDR3 covers 17 residues. J lost 0 bases, V lost 5 bases, and 4 bases had no gene match. CDR3 loop: CASSKGTSGSNTGELFF. CDR3 in DNA: TGTGCCAGCAGCAAAGGGACTAGCGGGTCGAACACCGGGGAGCTGTTTTTT.

This clonotype came up many times. The J gene is TRBJ2-7, the V gene TRBV3-1; D possibly corresponds to TRBD1 (6 bases). Per the germline V gene, CDR1 is LGHDT and CDR2 is YNNKEL (reference sequence). The germline V and J ends were trimmed by 4 bases and 0 bases, with 13 bases remaining between them. CDR3 size: 15 residues. The CDR3 reads CASSRTATSSYEQYF. The DNA of the CDR3 is TGTGCCAGCAGCCGGACAGCGACGAGCTCCTACGAGCAGTACTTC.

In this sample, this clonotype turned up many times. This chain connects TRBV6-1 to TRBJ2-1; the D gene is possibly TRBD2 (6 bases). CDR3 length: 15 residues. Trimming took off 2 bases at V and 7 bases at J, with 15 bases between the two ends. Germline V gene sequence: CDR1 MNHNS, CDR2 SASEGT. The CDR3 loop reads CASSEWVTSKNEQFF. As DNA, the CDR3 is TGTGCCAGCAGTGAATGGGTGACTAGTAAAAATGAGCAGTTCTTC.

The V and J genes are TRBV20-1 and TRBJ2-7; possible D gene TRBD2, 6 bases. The germline gives CDR1 DFQATT, CDR2 SNEGSKA (reference sequence). The CDR3 extends over 11 amino acids. V was trimmed by 3 bases and J by 5 bases, leaving 8 bases between them. DNA for the CDR3: TGCAGTGCTAGCGGGAGCGACGAGCAGTACTTC. As protein: CSASGSDEQYF.

This clonotype came up many times. The rearrangement links TRBV3-1 to TRBJ2-7; 7 bases map to TRBD2. Trimming at V came to 1 base and at J to 3 bases, leaving 3 bases not matched to a gene. Per germline, CDR1 LGHDT and CDR2 YNNKEL (reference sequence). The CDR3 is 14 amino acids. The CDR3: CASSQGGGIYEQYF. The CDR3, as DNA: TGTGCCAGCAGCCAAGGGGGAGGGATCTACGAGCAGTACTTC.

This clonotype was counted ten times or more. The chain joins TRBV18 to TRBJ1-1, with TRBD1 matching over 8 bases. The germline CDR1 and CDR2 sequences are KGHSH and LQKENI. CDR3 size: 14 residues. With V trimmed by 2 bases and J by 3 bases, 2 bases remained unmatched. The CDR3 loop reads CASSPLTGDTEAFF. CDR3 DNA sequence: TGTGCCAGCTCACCATTGACAGGGGACACTGAAGCTTTCTTT.